A selection of T cell receptor beta chains follows, all from one sample in a study of blood T cell repertoires in COVID-19. Profiled with immunoSEQ multiplex PCR; TCRdb holds only in-frame clones, not every one. The sample has roughly 100,000 clones; about 76% are singletons. Input material: peripheral blood. Receptors originate from a woman of 80 years or more with acute or convalescent COVID-19. Both conserved end residues are part of each CDR3.

TRBJ2-3,TRBV19,CASSNKPSGGTDTQYF
TRBJ2-2,TRBV7-3,CASSRSNTGELFF
TRBJ1-2,TRBV2,CASWTGSFLVYGYTF
TRBJ1-4,TRBV4-2,CASSPGNGQSNEKLFF
TRBJ1-1,TRBV19,CASRSRTGNTEAFF
TRBJ2-1,TRBV10-3,CATGERPYNEQFF
TRBJ2-3,TRBV19,CATSTGTSTDTQYF
TRBJ1-2,TRBV6-5,CASRPNRGRGYTF
TRBJ1-4,TRBV2,CASSSPGYRNEKLFF
TRBJ1-2,TRBV3-1/TRBV3-2,CASSHRDRPSGGYTF
TRBJ2-1,TRBV6-2/TRBV6-3,CASSWTDRAEQFF
TRBJ1-5,TRBV6-1,CASSELGVHQPQHF
TRBJ2-5,TRBV18,CASSPQGASQETQYF
TRBJ1-5,TRBV28,CASRANPINQPQHF
TRBJ2-7,TRBV5-8,CASSPGQLITYEQYF
TRBJ1-2,TRBV4-1,CASSQGQGADGYTF
TRBJ1-1,TRBV28,CASSSAGDGNTEAFF